This T cell receptor beta chain was obtained from a study of shared clonotypes between healthy human individuals. Overall study: Per donor, three plates held CD4 naive cells, three held CD4 memory, two held CD8 naive and one held CD8 memory.

Trimming took 7 bases from V and 6 from J; bases not matched to a gene: 4. Germline V gene lookup returns CDR1 LNHDA and CDR2 SQIVND (reference sequence). This CDR3 region has 13 residues. Details on this clone: Antigen specificity is unknown.

The study, taken as a whole, reports: What limited the represented genetic and exposure-history diversity was the small number of donors. Against clonotypes common to all four donors, non-shared ones had lower generation probabilities.

The assay was immunoSEQ multiplex PCR, and TCRdb's table has in-frame clones only and misses some. The table has 2 million or so clones, about 95% seen once. As defined, naive CD8 cells were CD45RO-negative and positively selected for CCR7, with terminally differentiated effector memory CD45RA+ cells excluded. Healthy adults negative for HIV, lacking recent acute infections or vaccinations, served as donors. Input material: naive CD8+ T cells sorted from blood. This clonotype originated in a man younger than 35 in good health. The J gene is TRBJ2-2, the V gene TRBV19, with 8 bases matching TRBD1. The CDR3 DNA reads as TGTGCCAGTACCTCGACAGGGGCCGGGGAGCTGTTTTTT. This codes for CASTSTGAGELFF.